This T cell receptor (beta chain) stems from a study of response to subunit inactivated influenza vaccine. Broader study findings: Each seasonal influenza vaccination recruits few new T cells, the authors suggested.

This clonotype was seen a few times. The antigen is not known. From the RT-PCR reads, TCRdb called clonotypes with MiXCR, one entry per CDR3 protein. This sample has 600,000 to 700,000 distinct CDR3 sequences; around 13% occur once, and the top ten carry roughly 7.6%. Here the sequenced sample was PBMCs from blood, taken 14 to 15 days before vaccination. This receptor was taken from a man aged 45-60 years who received an inactivated influenza vaccine.

The CDR3 bases are TGCAGTGCCCTACCCGGGACTAGCGTCACAGATACGCAGTATTTT. This codes for CSALPGTSVTDTQYF. The chain couples TRBV20-1 to TRBJ2-3; TRBD2 aligns across 10 bases. The CDR3 length is 15 residues. After removal of 6 bases from V and 2 bases from J, the junction contained 8 bases not matched to a gene. The germline CDR1 and CDR2 sequences are DFQATT and SNEGSKA (reference sequence).